The clone carrying this T cell receptor (beta chain) has only a few counts. Its antigen is currently unknown. The data were obtained in a study of cytomegalovirus exposure and HLA in healthy donors. Study overall: From about 179 million T cells, an earlier analysis saw 117 million unique TCR beta sequences. Study-level findings and limits: With further analysis later on, most CMV-associated TCR beta chains appeared HLA-restricted. Whilst most TCR sequences proved rare, a subset of public TCRs occurred across many donors. In a later analysis, TCR beta V- and J-gene trimming was associated with a missense DCLRE1C variant.

Primers: 60 Vbeta forward and 13 Jbeta reverse. Produced via immunoSEQ multiplex PCR; TCRdb's table is partial and in-frame only. The data contain about 170,000 clones, 70% to 80% of them singletons. The length of the CDR3 is 14 residues. Germline V gene data show CDR1 as SGHNT and CDR2 as YYREEE (reference sequence). Trimming at V came to 3 bases and at J to 4 bases, leaving 6 bases not matched to a gene. The specimen was PBMCs. The chain links TRBV5-4 to TRBJ1-1; 7 bases match TRBD1. The receptor's source is a woman aged 30 to 39 in good health and CMV-seropositive. The chain's CDR3 is CASSSSGGATEAFF. The CDR3 bases are TGTGCCAGCAGCTCCTCAGGGGGTGCCACTGAAGCTTTCTTT.